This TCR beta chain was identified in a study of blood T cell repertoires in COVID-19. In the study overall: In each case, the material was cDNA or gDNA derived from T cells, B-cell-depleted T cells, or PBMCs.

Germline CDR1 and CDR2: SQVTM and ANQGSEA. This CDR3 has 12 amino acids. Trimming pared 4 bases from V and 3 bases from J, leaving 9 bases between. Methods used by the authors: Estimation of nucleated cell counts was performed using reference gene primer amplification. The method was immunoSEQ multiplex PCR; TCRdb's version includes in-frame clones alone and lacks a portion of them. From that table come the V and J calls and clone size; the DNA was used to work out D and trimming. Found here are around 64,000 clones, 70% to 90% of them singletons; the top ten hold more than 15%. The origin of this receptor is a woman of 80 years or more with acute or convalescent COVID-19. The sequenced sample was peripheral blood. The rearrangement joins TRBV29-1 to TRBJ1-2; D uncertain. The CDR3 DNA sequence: TGCAGCGTTGCTTTGGGCTACTATGGCTACACCTTC. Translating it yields CSVALGYYGYTF.